The 8 T cell receptor beta chains given below trace back to one sample, sequenced in a study of T-cell reconstitution after alpha-beta-depleted transplantation in children. Preparation of the TCRbeta library involved a method that used unique molecular identifiers. Using its own MiXCR run on the PCR reads, TCRdb lists one record per CDR3 protein. The sample holds over 300,000 distinct CDR3 sequences, around 10% seen once. Sequencing was performed on PBMCs from the stem cell graft donor, taken from the stem cell graft. The origin of the receptors is a human donor who donated a stem cell graft to a child with acute lymphoblastic leukemia.

Many counts were recorded for this clonotype. The J gene is TRBJ2-5, the V gene TRBV6-1; 8 nucleotides line up with TRBD1. Unmatched junction bases numbered 3, after V lost 6 bases and J lost 3 bases. Germline V gene sequence: CDR1 MNHNS, CDR2 SASEGT. This CDR3 has 13 amino acids. In nucleotides, the CDR3 is TGTGCCAGCAGAAGACAGGGGAAAGAGACCCAGTACTTC. This codes for CASRRQGKETQYF.

This clonotype has more than one count but fewer than ten. This rearrangement joins TRBV5-5 to TRBJ1-4; no reliable D call. This CDR3 is 14 amino acids long. Trimming took off 1 base at V and 7 bases at J, with 11 bases between the two ends. Germline lookup yields CDR1 SGHKS and CDR2 YYEKEE (reference sequence). As DNA, the CDR3 is TGTGCCAGCAGCTTGTCCGGTGGAGGTGAAAAACTGTTTTTT. It encodes CASSLSGGGEKLFF.

A remark on this clonotype: A junction boundary mismatches the germline segment, possibly from a read error. The chain uses TRBV7-7 and TRBJ1-1, with 7 bases lining up with TRBD1. Germline loops: CDR1 SSHAT, CDR2 FNYEAQ (reference sequence). This CDR3 has 14 amino acids. Here the CDR3 reads CASSSNRGSTEAFF. The DNA of the CDR3 is TGTGCTAGCAGCTCAAACAGGGGTTCCACTGAAGCTTTCTTT.

The J gene is TRBJ2-3, the V gene TRBV24-1; D is undetermined. Germline CDR1 and CDR2: KGHDR and SFDVKD. The CDR3 spans 13 residues. With 4 bases removed from V and 2 bases from J, the gap between germline ends came to 6 bases. This CDR3 reads CATSDSNTDTQYF. The CDR3 nucleotides read TGTGCCACCAGTGACTCCAACACAGATACGCAGTATTTT.

The chain recombines TRBV10-3 with TRBJ2-3, with D tentatively TRBD2 (5 bases). Germline assignment: CDR1 ENHRY and CDR2 SYGVKD. This CDR3 spans 14 amino acids. V was cut by 6 bases and J by 0 bases, with 10 bases left in between. The CDR3 nucleotides are TGTGCCATCAGCGCTAGCAGTAGCACAGATACGCAGTATTTT. It specifies CAISASSSTDTQYF.

This clonotype was found many times. The chain couples TRBV4-2 to TRBJ2-5; TRBD1 agrees at 7 bases. The germline V gene has CDR1 LGHNA and CDR2 YNFKEQ. The CDR3 has 16 residues. V shed 6 bases, J shed 3 bases, and the junction held 13 bases outside the gene matches. CDR3 DNA: TGTGCCAGCAGGAATGTAAAGGGGGCGAGAGAAGAGACCCAGTACTTC. Encoded protein: CASRNVKGAREETQYF.

This clonotype appeared a few times. The chain combines TRBV7-2 with TRBJ2-5; D unresolved. The germline CDR1 and CDR2 sequences are SGHTA and FQGNSA. The CDR3 extends over 14 amino acids. Between the trimmed V and J ends, which lost 1 base and 5 bases, there was a span of 11 bases. The CDR3 sequence is CASSLVVSYETQYF. The CDR3 DNA reads as TGTGCCAGCAGCTTAGTGGTTAGCTATGAGACCCAGTACTTC.

At least ten counts were recorded for this clonotype. V and J are TRBV7-6 and TRBJ2-1, with 11 bases that match TRBD2. Per the germline V gene, CDR1 is SGHVS and CDR2 is FNYEAQ. V was clipped by 1 base and J by 9 bases; unmatched bases: 5. The CDR3 is made up of 15 amino acids. Written as DNA, the CDR3 is TGTGCCAGCAGCTTAGAGCGACTAGCGGGAAGTGAGCAGTTCTTC. Translated, it gives CASSLERLAGSEQFF.